Below, 26 T cell receptor beta chains from the same sample are listed, as sequenced in a study of blood T cell repertoires in COVID-19. TCRdb's table, derived via immunoSEQ multiplex PCR, lists solely in-frame clones and lacks some. The repertoire includes approximately 71,000 clones, about nine tenths of them detected once, and approximately 4.9% sits in the top ten. What was sequenced was peripheral blood. These receptors originate from a young woman with acute or convalescent COVID-19.

This chain connects TRBV29-1 to TRBJ1-2; D is unresolved. V lost 0 bases and J 5 bases, leaving 13 bases between the germline ends. The CDR3 covers 14 residues. Germline-derived CDR1 and CDR2 are SQVTM and ANQGSEA. Here the CDR3 reads CSVEEGVSRYGYTF. CDR3 bases: TGCAGCGTTGAAGAGGGAGTAAGTAGATATGGCTACACCTTC.

The chain is built from TRBV6-6 and TRBJ1-2, with 9 bases lining up with TRBD1. V lost 6 bases to trimming and J lost 4 bases; unmatched junction nucleotides: 9. CDR3 size: 15 residues. Germline loops: CDR1 MNHNY, CDR2 SVGAGI (reference sequence). CDR3 sequence (DNA): TGTGCCAGCAGCCTAGGGACAGGGAGCCCCTATGGCTACACCTTC. Residues: CASSLGTGSPYGYTF.

The chain recombines TRBV5-1 with TRBJ2-1; TRBD2 matches at 7 bases. The germline V gene encodes CDR1 SGHRS and CDR2 YFSETQ. This CDR3 spans 15 amino acids. V trimming: 0 bases; J trimming: 8 bases; junction bases outside the gene matches: 8. The CDR3 protein is CASSLAGGGIDEQFF. In DNA, the CDR3 is TGCGCCAGCAGCTTGGCTGGGGGGGGTATCGATGAGCAGTTCTTC.

The chain links TRBV4-1 to TRBJ2-2; 8 positions match TRBD1. Germline V gives CDR1 MGHRA, CDR2 YSYEKL. The V gene end was trimmed by 1 base and the J gene end by 1 base; junction bases not matched to a gene: 5. CDR3 length: 17 amino acids. The CDR3 DNA reads as TGCGCCAGCAGCCAAGGCGTAGGGACAGGGAACACCGGGGAGCTGTTTTTT. This sequence encodes CASSQGVGTGNTGELFF.

The V gene is TRBV30, the J gene TRBJ2-1; tentative D call: TRBD2 (6 bases). Germline V gene data show CDR1 as GTSNPN and CDR2 as SVGIG (reference sequence). This CDR3 is built from 15 residues. V was cut by 0 bases and J by 3 bases, with 12 bases left in between. CDR3 nucleotide sequence: TGTGCCTGGAGTGTATATGCGGGGTTCTACAATGAGCAGTTCTTC. It translates to CAWSVYAGFYNEQFF.

This clone was observed a few times. The V gene is TRBV20-1, the J gene TRBJ2-7; D call uncertain. V was cut by 5 bases and J by 6 bases, with 8 bases left in between. Germline V gene data show CDR1 as DFQATT and CDR2 as SNEGSKA (reference sequence). The CDR3 totals 10 residues. Here the CDR3 reads CSALEAEQYF. The CDR3 DNA reads as TGCAGTGCTTTAGAGGCCGAGCAGTACTTC.

V is TRBV2 and J is TRBJ1-6; D possibly corresponds to TRBD1 (5 bases). V lost 4 bases and J lost 10, with 14 bases in between. The CDR3 is 14 amino acids. CDR1 and CDR2 from the germline V gene are SNHLY and FYNNEI. Here the CDR3 reads CASSGEGQDSPLHF. The CDR3 DNA follows: TGTGCCAGCAGTGGGGAGGGGCAGGACTCACCCCTCCACTTT.

The V and J genes are TRBV7-2 and TRBJ1-1; D ambiguous. Germline CDR1 is SGHTA and CDR2 is FQGNSA. This CDR3 spans 14 amino acids. The germline V and J ends were trimmed by 1 base and 4 bases, with 10 bases remaining between them. This CDR3 is CASSLVTGFTEAFF. In nucleotides, the CDR3 is TGTGCCAGCAGCTTAGTAACGGGATTCACTGAAGCTTTCTTT.

The V call is TRBV11-2, the J call TRBJ1-5; D is uncertain. Trimming removed 3 bases from V and 4 bases from J, with 13 bases in between. The CDR3 extends over 15 amino acids. Germline CDR1 is SGHAT and CDR2 is FQNNGV. The CDR3, as DNA: TGTGCCAGCAGCTTCAATGGAGGGTCAAATCAGCCCCAGCATTTT. Translated, it gives CASSFNGGSNQPQHF.

This rearrangement joins TRBV29-1 to TRBJ1-1; a possible D gene is TRBD1 (5 bases). CDR3 size: 13 residues. Germline assignment: CDR1 SQVTM and CDR2 ANQGSEA. V was cut by 3 bases and J by 5 bases, with 13 bases left in between. In DNA form, the CDR3 reads TGCAGCGTTGAGGGGGGACGGGGAACTGAAGCTTTCTTT. Amino acids: CSVEGGRGTEAFF.

This sequence joins TRBV28 and TRBJ1-5, with D perhaps matching TRBD1 (5 bases). This CDR3 has 18 amino acids. The germline gives CDR1 MDHEN, CDR2 SYDVKM. Trimming shortened V by 3 bases and J by 0 bases, and 18 bases separated the two germline ends. Here the CDR3 reads CASSFRPGSTLSNQPQHF. CDR3 in DNA: TGTGCCAGCAGTTTCCGGCCAGGGTCCACCCTTAGCAATCAGCCCCAGCATTTT.

CDR3 protein: CATSTGEVGTGELFF. The CDR3 DNA sequence: TGTGCCACCAGCACAGGGGAAGTTGGCACCGGGGAGCTGTTTTTT. The chain is built from TRBV15 and TRBJ2-2; possibly TRBD1 for D (6 bases). Trimming pared 4 bases from V and 4 bases from J, leaving 13 bases between. Germline values: CDR1 LNHNV, CDR2 YYDKDF (reference sequence). The CDR3 has 15 amino acids. Using reference TRBV15 and TRBJ2-2 for the parts outside the CDR3, the full variable domain is DAMVIQNPRYQVTQFGKPVTLSCSQTLNHNVMYWYQQKSSQAPKLLFHYYDKDFNNEADTPDNFQSRRPNTSFCFLDIRSPGLGDTAMYLCATSTGEVGTGELFFGEGSRLTVL.

The CDR3 loop is CASSFDRGSYEQYF. The CDR3, as DNA: TGTGCCAGCAGCTTCGACAGGGGGTCCTACGAGCAGTACTTC. V is TRBV7-9 and J is TRBJ2-7, with TRBD1 matching 9 bases. After removal of 3 bases from V and 1 base from J, the junction contained 1 base not matched to a gene. Germline V gene data show CDR1 as SEHNR and CDR2 as FQNEAQ (reference sequence). This CDR3 has 14 amino acids.

This sequence joins TRBV11-2 and TRBJ2-7; D might be TRBD2 (5 bases). The ends were cut back, 4 bases at V and 1 base at J, with 8 bases in the middle. CDR3 length: 13 residues. Germline V lookup: CDR1 SGHAT, CDR2 FQNNGV. The CDR3 nucleotides are TGTGCCAGCAGCTCATGGGAGTCCTACGAGCAGTACTTC. The encoded protein is CASSSWESYEQYF. The variable domain in full, completed from reference TRBV11-2 and TRBJ2-7, reads EAGVAQSPRYKIIEKRQSVAFWCNPISGHATLYWYQQILGQGPKLLIQFQNNGVVDDSQLPKDRFSAERLKGVDSTLKIQPAKLEDSAVYLCASSSWESYEQYFGPGTRLTVT.

The V and J genes are TRBV6-4 and TRBJ2-7; TRBD2 is a possible D gene (6 bases). The germline gives CDR1 MRHNA, CDR2 SNTAGT. The CDR3 runs 16 residues. V was shortened by 2 bases and J by 4 bases, with 18 bases between the two germline ends. The DNA of the CDR3 is TGTGCCAGCAGTGACAGAAGGAGGGGCCGGGCTTACGAGCAGTACTTC. Amino acids: CASSDRRRGRAYEQYF.

The V gene is TRBV2, the J gene TRBJ2-7; the D gene is possibly TRBD2 (5 bases). Germline V lookup: CDR1 SNHLY, CDR2 FYNNEI. The CDR3 extends over 15 amino acids. Trimming removed 2 bases at V and 2 bases at J, with 13 bases between. CDR3 DNA: TGTGCCAGCAGTGAATACCAGGACTCAGCCTACGAGCAGTACTTC. Translating it yields CASSEYQDSAYEQYF.

This sequence joins TRBV4-3 and TRBJ2-7, with D maybe TRBD2 (7 bases). Per germline, CDR1 LGHNA and CDR2 YSLEER. The CDR3 is made up of 17 amino acids. V shed 0 bases and J shed 4 bases, with 19 bases lying between them. The CDR3 DNA is TGCGCCAGCAGCCAAGAGGGCGTCGCTAGGGGGGGATACGAGCAGTACTTC. It is translated as CASSQEGVARGGYEQYF.

The chain joins TRBV19 to TRBJ1-5; TRBD1 matches 7 bases. The V and J ends lost 2 bases and 0 bases, in that order; junction bases with no gene match: 7. The CDR3 contains 17 residues. CDR1 LNHDA and CDR2 SQIVND come from the germline V gene (reference sequence). This CDR3 is CASSISGGGLSNQPQHF. The CDR3 DNA follows: TGTGCCAGTAGTATATCGGGAGGGGGCCTTAGCAATCAGCCCCAGCATTTT.

The rearrangement joins TRBV19 to TRBJ1-1; no definite D call. V shed 7 bases and J shed 1 base, with 10 bases lying between them. The germline CDR1 and CDR2 sequences are LNHDA and SQIVND (reference sequence). The CDR3 consists of 13 residues. In DNA, the CDR3 is TGTGCCAGTAAGGAGCAGCAGAACACTGAAGCTTTCTTT. Protein sequence: CASKEQQNTEAFF.

The chain is built from TRBV11-2 and TRBJ1-1; no clear D gene. This CDR3 has 14 amino acids. V shed 5 bases and J shed 3 bases, with 13 bases lying between them. Germline CDR1 is SGHAT and CDR2 is FQNNGV. The CDR3 DNA reads TGTGCCAGCAGCCATGTAACTGTGGACACTGAAGCTTTCTTT. This gives the protein CASSHVTVDTEAFF.

Only one count was recorded for this clone. The chain employs TRBV9 and TRBJ2-1, with 9 nucleotides matching TRBD1. The V gene's germline CDR1 is SGDLS and CDR2 YYNGEE. J gave up 5 bases and V 1 base, and 4 bases lay outside the gene matches. The CDR3 is 15 residues long. The DNA for the CDR3 is TGTGCCAGCAGCGTAACAGGGGGCAAGGACAATGAGCAGTTCTTC. It is translated as CASSVTGGKDNEQFF.

The chain has TRBV14 and TRBJ1-6; 9 nucleotides line up with TRBD1. V shed 6 bases, J shed 6 bases, and the junction held 3 bases outside the gene matches. This CDR3 region has 14 residues. Germline assignment: CDR1 SGHDN and CDR2 FVKESK. CDR3 bases: TGTGCCAGCAGGGGACAGGGCGGTAATTCACCCCTCCACTTT. This translates into CASRGQGGNSPLHF.

This chain connects TRBV5-1 to TRBJ2-5, with 10 positions matching TRBD2. From germline, CDR1 is SGHRS and CDR2 YFSETQ. There are 16 residues in the CDR3. V lost 2 bases to trimming and J lost 3 bases; unmatched junction nucleotides: 7. The CDR3 DNA follows: TGCGCCAGCAGCTTATCGGCTAGCGGGGGAAAAGAGACCCAGTACTTC. Translated: CASSLSASGGKETQYF.

The V gene is TRBV6-5, the J gene TRBJ1-1; no definite D call. The germline V gene encodes CDR1 MNHEY and CDR2 SVGAGI. The CDR3 is made up of 16 amino acids. The V end lost 2 bases, the J end lost 1 base, and 14 bases lay between the germline ends. DNA of the CDR3: TGTGCCAGCAGTTACGGACGGGGTACTGGGAACACTGAAGCTTTCTTT. Translating it yields CASSYGRGTGNTEAFF.

DNA of the CDR3: TGTGCCAGCAGCAGCCGTCAGGGGATCGGCTACACCTTC. It yields the protein CASSSRQGIGYTF. The chain combines TRBV3-1 (or the pseudogene TRBV3-2) with TRBJ1-2, with D perhaps TRBD1 (6 bases). CDR1 is LGHDT and CDR2 is YNNKEL in the germline V gene (reference sequence). The V gene lost 5 bases and the J gene lost 8 bases, with 15 bases spanning the gap. This CDR3 region has 13 residues.

This chain links TRBV18 with TRBJ1-5; D unresolved. The CDR3 consists of 16 residues. CDR1 and CDR2 from the germline V gene are KGHSH and LQKENI. V lost 0 bases and J lost 0, with 9 bases in between. CDR3 amino acids: CASSPPGVDSNQPQHF. The CDR3 DNA reads TGTGCCAGCTCACCACCCGGAGTAGATAGCAATCAGCCCCAGCATTTT.